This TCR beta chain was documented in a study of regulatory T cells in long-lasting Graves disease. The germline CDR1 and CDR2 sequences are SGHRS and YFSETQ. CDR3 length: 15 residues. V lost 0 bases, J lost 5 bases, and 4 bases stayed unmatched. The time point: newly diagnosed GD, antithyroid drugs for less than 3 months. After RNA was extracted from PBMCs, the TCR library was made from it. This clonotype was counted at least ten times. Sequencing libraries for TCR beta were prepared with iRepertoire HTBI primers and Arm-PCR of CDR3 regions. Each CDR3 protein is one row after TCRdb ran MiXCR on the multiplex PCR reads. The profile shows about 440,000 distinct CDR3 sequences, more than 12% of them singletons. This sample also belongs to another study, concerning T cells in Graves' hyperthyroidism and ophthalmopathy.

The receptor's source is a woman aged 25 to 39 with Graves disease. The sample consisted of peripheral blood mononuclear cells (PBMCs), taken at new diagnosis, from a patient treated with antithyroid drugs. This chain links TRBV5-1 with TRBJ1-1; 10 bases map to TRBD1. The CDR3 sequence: CASSLGQGASTEAFF. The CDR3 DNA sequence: TGCGCCAGCAGCTTGGGACAGGGGGCGAGTACTGAAGCTTTCTTT.